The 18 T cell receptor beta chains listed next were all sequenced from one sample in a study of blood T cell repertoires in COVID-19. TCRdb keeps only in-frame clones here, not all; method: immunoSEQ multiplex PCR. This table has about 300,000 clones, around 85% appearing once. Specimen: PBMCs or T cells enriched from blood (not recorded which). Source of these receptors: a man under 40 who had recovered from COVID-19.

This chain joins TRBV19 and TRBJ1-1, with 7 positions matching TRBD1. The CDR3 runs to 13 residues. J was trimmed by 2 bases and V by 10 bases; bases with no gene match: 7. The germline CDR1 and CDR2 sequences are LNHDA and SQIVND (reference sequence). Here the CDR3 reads CAIRQGRNTEAFF. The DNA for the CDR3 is TGTGCCATCAGACAGGGCCGTAACACTGAAGCTTTCTTT. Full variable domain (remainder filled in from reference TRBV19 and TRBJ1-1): DGGITQSPKYLFRKEGQNVTLSCEQNLNHDAMYWYRQDPGQGLRLIYYSQIVNDFQKGDIAEGYSVSREKKESFPLTVTSAQKNPTAFYLCAIRQGRNTEAFFGQGTRLTVV.

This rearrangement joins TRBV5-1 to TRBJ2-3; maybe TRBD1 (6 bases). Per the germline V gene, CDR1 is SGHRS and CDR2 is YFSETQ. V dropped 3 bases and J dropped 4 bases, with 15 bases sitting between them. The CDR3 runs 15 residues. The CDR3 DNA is TGCGCCAGCAGCTCTACCGTGGGGGCTTCAGATACGCAGTATTTT. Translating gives CASSSTVGASDTQYF.

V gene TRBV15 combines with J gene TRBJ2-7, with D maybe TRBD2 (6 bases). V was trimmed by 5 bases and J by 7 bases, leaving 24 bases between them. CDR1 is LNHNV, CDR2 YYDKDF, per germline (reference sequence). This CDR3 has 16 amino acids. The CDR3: CATSPPGTPSLREQYF. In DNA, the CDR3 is TGTGCCACCAGCCCCCCCGGGACTCCATCCCTCCGGGAGCAGTACTTC.

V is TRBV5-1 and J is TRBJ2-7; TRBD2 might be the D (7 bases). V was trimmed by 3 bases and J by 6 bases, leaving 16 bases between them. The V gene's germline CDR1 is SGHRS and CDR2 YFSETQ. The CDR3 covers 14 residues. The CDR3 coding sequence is TGCGCCAGCAGCTCCGAAGGGGGGGGCCGCGAGCAGTACTTC. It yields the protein CASSSEGGGREQYF.

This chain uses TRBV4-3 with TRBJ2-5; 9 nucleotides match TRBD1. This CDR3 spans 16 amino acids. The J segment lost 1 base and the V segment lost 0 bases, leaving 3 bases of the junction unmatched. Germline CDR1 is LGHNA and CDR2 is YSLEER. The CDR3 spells CASSQEGQGTQETQYF. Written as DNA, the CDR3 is TGCGCCAGCAGCCAAGAGGGACAGGGAACCCAAGAGACCCAGTACTTC.

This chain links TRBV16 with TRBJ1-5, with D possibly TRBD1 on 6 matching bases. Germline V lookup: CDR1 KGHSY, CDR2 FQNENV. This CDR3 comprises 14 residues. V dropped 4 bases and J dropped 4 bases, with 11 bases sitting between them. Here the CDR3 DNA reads TGTGCCAGCAGCCTCCCGGACAGTAATCAGCCCCAGCATTTT. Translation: CASSLPDSNQPQHF.

For the CDR3, the DNA is TGCGCCAGCAGCAACCGGGACAGGGACTACACTGAAGCTTTCTTT. Translating gives CASSNRDRDYTEAFF. This chain connects TRBV5-1 to TRBJ1-1; TRBD1 matches at 9 bases. Per germline, CDR1 SGHRS and CDR2 YFSETQ. V was clipped by 4 bases and J by 3 bases; unmatched bases: 7. The CDR3 has 15 amino acids. Based on the CDR3 plus reference TRBV5-1 and TRBJ1-1, the full variable domain is KAGVTQTPRYLIKTRGQQVTLSCSPISGHRSVSWYQQTPGQGLQFLFEYFSETQRNKGNFPGRFSGRQFSNSRSEMNVSTLELGDSALYLCASSNRDRDYTEAFFGQGTRLTVV.

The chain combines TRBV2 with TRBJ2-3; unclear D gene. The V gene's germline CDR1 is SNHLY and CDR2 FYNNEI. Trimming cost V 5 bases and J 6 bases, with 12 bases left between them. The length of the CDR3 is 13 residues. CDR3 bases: TGTGCCAGCAGTACTCCAATCCGGGATACGCAGTATTTT. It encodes CASSTPIRDTQYF.

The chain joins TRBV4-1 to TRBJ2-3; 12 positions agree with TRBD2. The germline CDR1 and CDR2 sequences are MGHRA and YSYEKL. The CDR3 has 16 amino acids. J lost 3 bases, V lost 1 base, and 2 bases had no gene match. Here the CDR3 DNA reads TGCGCCAGCAGCCAAGGGACTAGCGGGGTAACAGATACGCAGTATTTT. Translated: CASSQGTSGVTDTQYF.

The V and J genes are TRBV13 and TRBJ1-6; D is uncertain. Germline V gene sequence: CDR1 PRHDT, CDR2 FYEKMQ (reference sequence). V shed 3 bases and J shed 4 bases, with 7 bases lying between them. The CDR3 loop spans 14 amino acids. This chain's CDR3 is CASSFFGYNSPLHF. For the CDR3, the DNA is TGTGCCAGCAGCTTTTTCGGGTATAATTCACCCCTCCACTTT.

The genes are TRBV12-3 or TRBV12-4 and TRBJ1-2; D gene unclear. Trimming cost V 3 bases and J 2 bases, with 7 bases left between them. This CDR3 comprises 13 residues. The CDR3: CASSFSRNYGYTF. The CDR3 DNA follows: TGTGCCAGCAGTTTCTCCAGGAACTATGGCTACACCTTC.

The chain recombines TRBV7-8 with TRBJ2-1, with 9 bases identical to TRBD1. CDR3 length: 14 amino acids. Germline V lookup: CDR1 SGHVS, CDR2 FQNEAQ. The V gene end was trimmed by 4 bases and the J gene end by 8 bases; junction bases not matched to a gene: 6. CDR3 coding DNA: TGTGCCAGCAGCTCCCAACAGGGGGCTGATGAGCAGTTCTTC. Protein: CASSSQQGADEQFF.

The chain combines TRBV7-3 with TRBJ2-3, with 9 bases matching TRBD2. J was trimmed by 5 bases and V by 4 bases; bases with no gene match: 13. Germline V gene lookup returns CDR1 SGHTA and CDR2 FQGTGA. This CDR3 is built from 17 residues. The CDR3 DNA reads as TGTGCCAGCAGCTCCCTCCAGCGGGGGGTTAGAGGAGATACGCAGTATTTT. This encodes CASSSLQRGVRGDTQYF.

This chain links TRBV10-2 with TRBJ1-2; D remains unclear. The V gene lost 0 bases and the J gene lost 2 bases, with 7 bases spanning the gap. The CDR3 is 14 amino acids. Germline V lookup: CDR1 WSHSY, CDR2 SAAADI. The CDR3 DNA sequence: TGCGCCAGCAGTGAGTCGAGAGGCAACTATGGCTACACCTTC. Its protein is CASSESRGNYGYTF.

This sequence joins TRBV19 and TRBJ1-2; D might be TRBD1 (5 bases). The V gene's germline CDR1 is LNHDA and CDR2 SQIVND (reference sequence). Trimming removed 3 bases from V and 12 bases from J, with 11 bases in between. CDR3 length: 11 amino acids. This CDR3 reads CASSIGTVNTF. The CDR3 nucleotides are TGTGCCAGTAGTATCGGGACTGTAAACACCTTC. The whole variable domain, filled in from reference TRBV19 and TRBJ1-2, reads DGGITQSPKYLFRKEGQNVTLSCEQNLNHDAMYWYRQDPGQGLRLIYYSQIVNDFQKGDIAEGYSVSREKKESFPLTVTSAQKNPTAFYLCASSIGTVNTFGSGTRLTVV.

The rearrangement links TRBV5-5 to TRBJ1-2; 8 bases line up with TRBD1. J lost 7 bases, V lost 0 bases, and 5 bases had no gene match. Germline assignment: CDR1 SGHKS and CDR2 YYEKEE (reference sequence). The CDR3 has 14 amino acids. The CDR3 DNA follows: TGTGCCAGCAGCTTGGGGGGGACAGGTTCTGGCTACACCTTC. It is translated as CASSLGGTGSGYTF.

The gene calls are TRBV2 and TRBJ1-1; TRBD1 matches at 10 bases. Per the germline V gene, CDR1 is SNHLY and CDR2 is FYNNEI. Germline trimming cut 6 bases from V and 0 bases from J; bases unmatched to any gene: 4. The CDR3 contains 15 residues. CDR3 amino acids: CASRGQGGMNTEAFF. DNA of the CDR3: TGTGCCAGCAGAGGACAGGGGGGGATGAACACTGAAGCTTTCTTT.

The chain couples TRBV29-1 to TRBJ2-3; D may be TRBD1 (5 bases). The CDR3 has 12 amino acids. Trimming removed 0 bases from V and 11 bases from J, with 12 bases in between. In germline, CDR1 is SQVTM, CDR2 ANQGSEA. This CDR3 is CSVEESRGRQYF. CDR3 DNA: TGCAGCGTTGAAGAAAGTAGGGGTCGGCAGTATTTT.